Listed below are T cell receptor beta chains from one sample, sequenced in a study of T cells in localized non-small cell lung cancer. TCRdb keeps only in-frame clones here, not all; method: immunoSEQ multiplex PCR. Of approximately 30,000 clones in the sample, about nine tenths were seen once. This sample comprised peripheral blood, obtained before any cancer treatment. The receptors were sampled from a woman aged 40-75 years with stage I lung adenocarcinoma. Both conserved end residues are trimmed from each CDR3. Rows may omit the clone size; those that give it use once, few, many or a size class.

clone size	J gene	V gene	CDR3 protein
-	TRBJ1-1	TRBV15	ATSRERDRVSSEAF
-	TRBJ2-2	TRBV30	AWRRRPNTGELF
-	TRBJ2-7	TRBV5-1	ASSFGTGDYEQY
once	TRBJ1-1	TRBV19	ASSKPSMNTEAF
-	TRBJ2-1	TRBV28	ASSSGEWGYNEQF
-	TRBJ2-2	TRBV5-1	ASSRLAGPLELF
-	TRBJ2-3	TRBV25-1	ANSEFFGGLRSTDTQY
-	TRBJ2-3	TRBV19	ASSIVAYDTDTQY
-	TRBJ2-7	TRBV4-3	ASSQAGLAGDEQY
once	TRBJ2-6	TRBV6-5	ASSSGGTGANVLT
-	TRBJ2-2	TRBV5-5	ASSPGQARTGELF
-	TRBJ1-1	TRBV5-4	ASSLEGQNTEAF
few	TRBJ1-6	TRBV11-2	ASSRGAPLH
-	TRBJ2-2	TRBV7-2	ASSLAGGTTGELF
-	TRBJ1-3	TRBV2	ASRSGLSGNTIY
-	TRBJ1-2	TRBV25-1	ASSEVSGRGYT
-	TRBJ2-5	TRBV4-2	ASSQDSGGETQY
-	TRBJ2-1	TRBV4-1	ASSQQDFTSGGYYEQF
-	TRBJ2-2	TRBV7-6	ASSLAQGLNTGELF
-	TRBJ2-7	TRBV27	ASSFLSSYEQY
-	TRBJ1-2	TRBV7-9	ASSLGRGDYGYT
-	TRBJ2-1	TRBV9	ASSVDLRHRGPPYNEQF
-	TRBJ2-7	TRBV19	ASSSGQGTPYEQY
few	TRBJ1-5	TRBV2	ASKGGGIGQPQH
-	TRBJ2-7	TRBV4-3	ASSQDPATYPTEQY
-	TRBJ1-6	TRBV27	ASSSQLLPYSPLH
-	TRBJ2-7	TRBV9	ASSPRSGQADYEQY
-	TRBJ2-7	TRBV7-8	ASSLAARGIYEQY
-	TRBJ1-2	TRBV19	ASTSRQGHGYT